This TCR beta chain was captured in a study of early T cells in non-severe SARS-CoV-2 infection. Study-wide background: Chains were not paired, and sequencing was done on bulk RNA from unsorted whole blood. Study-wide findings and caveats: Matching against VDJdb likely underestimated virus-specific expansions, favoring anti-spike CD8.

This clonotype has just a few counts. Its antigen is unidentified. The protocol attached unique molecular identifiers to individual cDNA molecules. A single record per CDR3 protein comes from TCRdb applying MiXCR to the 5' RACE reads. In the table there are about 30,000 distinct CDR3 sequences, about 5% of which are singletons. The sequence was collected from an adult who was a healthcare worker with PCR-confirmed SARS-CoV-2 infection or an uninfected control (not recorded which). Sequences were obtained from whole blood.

The CDR3 coding sequence is TGCGCCAGCAGCCAAGGGCGCGCCGATACGCAGTATTTT. Translation: CASSQGRADTQYF. The chain couples TRBV4-3 to TRBJ2-3; D unclear. The CDR3 extends over 13 amino acids. Germline CDR1 LGHNA, CDR2 YSLEER. With 1 base removed from V and 6 bases from J, the gap between germline ends came to 8 bases.